These 9 T cell receptor beta chains share one sample of origin, sequenced in a study of blood T cell repertoires in COVID-19 (dated by TCRdb to about 2020). Library method: the immunoSEQ multiplex PCR assay. TCRdb stores this immuneACCESS table with in-frame sequences only. Part of the clones is absent; in the studies checked, under half of the shortfall reflects unresolved V genes, and no reason is known for the rest. Recorded for this sample are hundreds of thousands of clones; 85% to 90% of them occurred a single time. Under 2% of the sample is held by the ten biggest clonotypes. Specimen: PBMCs or T cells enriched from blood (not recorded which). Receptors were obtained from a woman in her forties or fifties who had recovered from COVID-19.

Concerning this clone itself: Relative to the germline gene, one junction end is altered; a read error may explain this. The chain links TRBV5-1 to TRBJ2-7; TRBD1 is a possible D gene (6 bases). This CDR3 region has 15 residues. Germline values: CDR1 SGHRS, CDR2 YFSETQ. CDR3 nucleotides: TGCGCCAGCAGCTATGGACAGAGGATTACCTACGAGCAGTGCTTC. Translating it yields CASSYGQRITYEQCF.

V gene TRBV30 combines with J gene TRBJ1-1, with 9 positions matching TRBD1. CDR1 is GTSNPN, CDR2 SVGIG, per germline (reference sequence). The CDR3 has 16 amino acids. V was pared by 3 bases and J by 1 base, with 9 bases of the junction left unmatched. The CDR3 coding sequence is TGTGCCTGGAGGACCGGGACAGGGTATGCGAACACTGAAGCTTTCTTT. This encodes CAWRTGTGYANTEAFF.

This clone was found a few times. This chain connects TRBV5-1 to TRBJ2-7; 10 bases match TRBD2. CDR1 and CDR2 from the germline V gene are SGHRS and YFSETQ. The CDR3 loop spans 15 amino acids. Trimming at V came to 2 bases and at J to 6 bases, leaving 8 bases not matched to a gene. The CDR3 region is CASSLAGGTLGEQYF. In nucleotides, the CDR3 is TGCGCCAGCAGCTTAGCGGGAGGGACTCTGGGCGAGCAGTACTTC.

V is TRBV19 and J is TRBJ1-1, with a tentative D call TRBD1 (5 bases). Germline V lookup: CDR1 LNHDA, CDR2 SQIVND (reference sequence). This CDR3 has 15 residues. Trimming took 6 bases from V and 1 from J, leaving 15 bases between them. In nucleotides, the CDR3 is TGTGCCAGTAGGCATAGACAGCACCAGAACACTGAAGCTTTCTTT. It is translated as CASRHRQHQNTEAFF. Full variable domain (outside the CDR3, taken from reference TRBV19 and TRBJ1-1): DGGITQSPKYLFRKEGQNVTLSCEQNLNHDAMYWYRQDPGQGLRLIYYSQIVNDFQKGDIAEGYSVSREKKESFPLTVTSAQKNPTAFYLCASRHRQHQNTEAFFGQGTRLTVV.

This chain links TRBV5-1 with TRBJ2-2; 7 bases are a match to TRBD2. This CDR3 is 14 amino acids long. V was clipped by 0 bases and J by 6 bases; unmatched bases: 2. CDR1 SGHRS and CDR2 YFSETQ come from the germline V gene. CDR3 in amino acids: CASSLEAGAGELFF. DNA for the CDR3: TGCGCCAGCAGCTTGGAGGCGGGAGCCGGGGAGCTGTTTTTT.

The gene calls are TRBV27 and TRBJ2-3, with TRBD1 matching over 9 bases. CDR3 length: 16 residues. Germline CDR1 MNHEY, CDR2 SMNVEV (reference sequence). After removal of 6 bases from V and 3 bases from J, the junction contained 10 bases not matched to a gene. As DNA, the CDR3 is TGTGCCAGCAGACAAATGACAGGGGGTGGGACAGATACGCAGTATTTT. Encoded protein: CASRQMTGGGTDTQYF.

This clone showed up just once. The chain links TRBV9 to TRBJ1-2; the match to TRBD1 covers 9 bases. V lost 4 bases and J lost 1; bases outside the gene matches: 14. CDR3 length: 18 amino acids. The V gene's germline CDR1 is SGDLS and CDR2 YYNGEE. CDR3 coding DNA: TGTGCCAGCAGCCCAAGAGGGGGACAGGGCACCTTTAACTATGGCTACACCTTC. It specifies CASSPRGGQGTFNYGYTF.

The genes are TRBV19 and TRBJ1-5; 7 positions match TRBD1. Per germline, CDR1 LNHDA and CDR2 SQIVND (reference sequence). This CDR3 spans 10 amino acids. Trimming took 7 bases from V and 11 from J; bases not matched to a gene: 2. The CDR3 DNA reads as TGTGCCAGTAAGACAGGGACCCAGCATTTT. This gives the protein CASKTGTQHF.

The J gene is TRBJ2-1, the V gene TRBV9, with TRBD2 identical over 11 bases. CDR3 length equals 15 residues. The J segment lost 9 bases and the V segment lost 8 bases, leaving 13 bases of the junction unmatched. The germline CDR1 and CDR2 sequences are SGDLS and YYNGEE. CDR3 in amino acids: CARTTSGMPGGEQFF. The CDR3 DNA reads as TGTGCCAGAACGACTAGCGGGATGCCAGGCGGTGAGCAGTTCTTC.